This TCR beta chain was profiled in a study of CXCR3-negative and CXCR3-positive naive CD8 T cells. The authors prepared UMI-labeled TRB cDNA libraries by 5' RACE. TCRdb reworked the 5' RACE reads into one entry per CDR3 protein, no DNA. Its listing shows approximately 60,000 distinct CDR3 sequences. The CDR3 extends over 15 amino acids. The clonotype originates from a human donor in good health. Some clones in this sample may be carry-over from other donors' samples. Source material: memory CD8+ T cells from blood. The gene calls are TRBV23-1 and TRBJ2-7; no DNA is available, so the TRBD1 call from TCRdb remains unchecked. TRBV23-1 is assigned to the ORF class and has an uncertain function. The CDR3 sequence: CASGPLTGLVEEQYF.